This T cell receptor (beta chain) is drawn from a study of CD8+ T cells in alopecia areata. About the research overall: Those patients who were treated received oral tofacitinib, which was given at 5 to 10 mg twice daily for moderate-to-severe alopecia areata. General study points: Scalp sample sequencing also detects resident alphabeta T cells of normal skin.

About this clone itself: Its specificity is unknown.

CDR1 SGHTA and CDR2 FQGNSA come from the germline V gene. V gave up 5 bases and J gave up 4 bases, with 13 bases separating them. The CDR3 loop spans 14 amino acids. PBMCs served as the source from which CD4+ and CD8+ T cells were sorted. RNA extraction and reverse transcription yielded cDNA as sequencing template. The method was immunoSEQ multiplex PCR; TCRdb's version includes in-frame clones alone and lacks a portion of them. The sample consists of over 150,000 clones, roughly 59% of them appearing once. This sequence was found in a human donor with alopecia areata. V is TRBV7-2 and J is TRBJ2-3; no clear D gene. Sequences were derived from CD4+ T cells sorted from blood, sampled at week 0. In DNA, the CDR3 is TGTGCCAGCAGCCCAAGAGGTGGAGCAGATACGCAGTATTTT. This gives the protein CASSPRGGADTQYF. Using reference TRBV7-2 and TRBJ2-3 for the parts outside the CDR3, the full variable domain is GAGVSQSPSNKVTEKGKDVELRCDPISGHTALYWYRQSLGQGLEFLIYFQGNSAPDKSGLPSDRFSAERTGGSVSTLTIQRTQQEDSAVYLCASSPRGGADTQYFGPGTRLTVL.